This T cell receptor (beta chain) was captured in a study of cytotoxic CD8 clonotypes in ibrutinib-treated CLL (dated by TCRdb to about 2021). Regarding the research as a whole: The cohort had over ten relapsed/refractory and 15 treatment-naive patients; some 17 were IGHV unmutated. Responses were partial in 25 or so patients and complete in 2; after median approximately 69 months follow-up, some 15 stayed in remission and about twelve progressed. Samples at response were collected after a median of about 13 months of treatment, with a range of about 6 to 40 months. Samples averaged 255,043 productive templates and 94,082 productive rearrangements. Longitudinal samples were obtainable from 26 of the 86 participants in the trial. Cryopreserved peripheral blood mononuclear cells were collected at three points: before therapy, at response, and at either sustained remission or disease progression. All remission and progressive disease samples were collected while patients were still receiving ibrutinib. Paper-wide results and their limitations: Public clonotypes were rare and either shrank or stayed stable during treatment, and the rise in clonality at ibrutinib response reflected expansion of private clonotypes. Sustained-remission and progressing patients did not have matched sampling times, and lymph node repertoires were not examined. Baseline clonality exceeded that of age-matched healthy donors and correlated strongly with circulating CD8+ T-cell counts. An increase in clonality was observed at ibrutinib response, with clonality remaining stable during sustained remission and falling back toward baseline at progression.

This specimen's time point label, per the study, means: eleven to twelve months on ibrutinib. For TCR beta library preparation, approximately 2 micrograms of genomic DNA were isolated from cryopreserved PBMCs. Longitudinal blood samples from CLL patients receiving ibrutinib monotherapy were subjected to high-throughput TCR beta sequencing. Patients were enrolled in a phase 2 open-label single-center ibrutinib monotherapy trial. As for this clone: Its target antigen remains unknown. Base qualities were left out, and no much larger clone turns up one base away.

On a MiSeq, deep resolution sequencing aimed for a depth between 1 in 1 million and 1 in 200,000 T cells, with each clonotype covered around 9.2x on average. The immunoSEQ hsTCRB Kit was used to generate the TCR beta libraries. The original pipeline was this. ImmunoSEQ Data Assistant and ImmunoSEQ Analyzer were used for data analysis, and V, D and J genes were assigned according to IMGT definitions. Clonality, with values ranging from 0 to 1, was calculated as one minus the normalized Shannon entropy of productive rearrangement frequencies. Only overrepresented clonotypes making up at least 0.05% of each patient's repertoire were included in the public clonotype analysis. Repertoires from some twelve age-matched healthy donors in immuneACCESS were used as clonality controls. In TCRdb, the immuneACCESS table is reduced to in-frame sequences with V and J assigned. These tables do not hold every clone; where another copy was compared, an unresolved V gene accounts for under half, and the others remain unexplained. That table is the source of V, J and clone size, and D and trimming were worked out from the DNA. The sample table contains 20,000 to 30,000 clones; only one count was recorded for roughly 74% of them. The ten largest account for approximately 46% of the sample.

Trimming removed 0 bases from V and 6 bases from J, leaving 28 bases between the germline ends. From a lookup of the germline V gene, CDR1 and CDR2 are SGHDN and FVKESK. Including the terminal cysteine and phenylalanine, the CDR3 comprises 20 residues. CDR3 DNA is the only sequence kept; it has 60 bases, read in frame from the first base. This clonotype was sampled from a human donor with chronic lymphocytic leukemia. This chain joins TRBV14 to TRBJ2-3; the D call is tentative, TRBD1 or TRBD2, as each matches 5 bases. The starting material was PBMCs, obtained after 12 months of ibrutinib treatment. Here the CDR3 is given as CASSQDIGVLGARLWDTQYF. The DNA sequence is as follows: TGTGCCAGCAGCCAAGATATAGGGGTTTTGGGAGCGCGGTTGTGGGATACGCAGTATTTT.